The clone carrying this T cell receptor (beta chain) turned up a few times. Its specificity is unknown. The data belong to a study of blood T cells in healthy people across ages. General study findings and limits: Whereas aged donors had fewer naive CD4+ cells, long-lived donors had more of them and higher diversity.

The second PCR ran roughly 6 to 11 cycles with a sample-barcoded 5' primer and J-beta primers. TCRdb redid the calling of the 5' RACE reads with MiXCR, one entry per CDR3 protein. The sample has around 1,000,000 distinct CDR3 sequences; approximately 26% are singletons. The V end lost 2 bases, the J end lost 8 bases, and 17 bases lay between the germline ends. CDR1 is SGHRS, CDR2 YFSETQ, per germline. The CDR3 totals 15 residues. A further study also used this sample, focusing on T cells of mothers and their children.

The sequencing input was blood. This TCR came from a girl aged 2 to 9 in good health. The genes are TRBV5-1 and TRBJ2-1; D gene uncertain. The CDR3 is CASSFEERLFDEQFF. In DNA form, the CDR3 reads TGCGCCAGCAGCTTCGAGGAGCGTCTCTTCGATGAGCAGTTCTTC.